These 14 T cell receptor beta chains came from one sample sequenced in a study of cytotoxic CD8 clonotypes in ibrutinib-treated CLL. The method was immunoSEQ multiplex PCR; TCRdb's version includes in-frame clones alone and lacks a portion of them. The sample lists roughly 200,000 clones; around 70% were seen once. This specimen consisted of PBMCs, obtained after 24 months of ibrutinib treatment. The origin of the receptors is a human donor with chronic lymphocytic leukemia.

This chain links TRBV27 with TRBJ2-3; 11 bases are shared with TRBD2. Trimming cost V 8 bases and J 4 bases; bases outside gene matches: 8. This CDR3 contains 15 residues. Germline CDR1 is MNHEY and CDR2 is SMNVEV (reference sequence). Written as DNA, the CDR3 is TGTGCCAGCCATCACTCTAGCGGGAGGCCAGATACGCAGTATTTT. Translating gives CASHHSSGRPDTQYF.

CDR3 DNA: TGTGCCAGTAGTATTGACAGAGGTTGGAACGAGCAGTACTTC. This sequence encodes CASSIDRGWNEQYF. The chain uses TRBV19 and TRBJ2-7; TRBD1 might be the D (5 bases). This CDR3 has 14 residues. Per the germline V gene, CDR1 is LNHDA and CDR2 is SQIVND (reference sequence). V gave up 3 bases and J gave up 5 bases, with 14 bases separating them.

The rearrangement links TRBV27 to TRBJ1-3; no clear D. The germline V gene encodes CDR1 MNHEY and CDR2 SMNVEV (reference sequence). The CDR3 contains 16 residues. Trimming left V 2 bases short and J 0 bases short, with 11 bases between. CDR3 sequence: CASSLRVPYSGNTIYF. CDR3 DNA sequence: TGTGCCAGCAGTTTAAGAGTACCCTACTCTGGAAACACCATATATTTT.

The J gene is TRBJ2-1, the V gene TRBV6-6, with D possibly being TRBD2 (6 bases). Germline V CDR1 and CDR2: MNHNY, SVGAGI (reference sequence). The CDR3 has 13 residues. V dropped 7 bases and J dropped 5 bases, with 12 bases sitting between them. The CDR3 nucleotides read TGTGCCAGCACAAGAGGAGGGGACAATGAGCAGTTCTTC. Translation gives CASTRGGDNEQFF.

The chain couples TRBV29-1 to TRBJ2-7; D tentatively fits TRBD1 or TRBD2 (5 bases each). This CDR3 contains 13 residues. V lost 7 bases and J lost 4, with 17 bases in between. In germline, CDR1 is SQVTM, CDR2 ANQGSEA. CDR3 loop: CSASGTSGYEQYF. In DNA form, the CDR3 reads TGCAGCGCTTCCGGGACCTCCGGGTACGAGCAGTACTTC.

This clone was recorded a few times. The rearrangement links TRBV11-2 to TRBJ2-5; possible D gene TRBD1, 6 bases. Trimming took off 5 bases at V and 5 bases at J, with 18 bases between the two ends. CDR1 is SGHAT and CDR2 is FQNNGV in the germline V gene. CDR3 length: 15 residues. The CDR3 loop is CASSLRGQSPETQYF. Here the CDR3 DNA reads TGTGCCAGCAGCCTACGAGGACAGTCTCCCGAGACCCAGTACTTC.

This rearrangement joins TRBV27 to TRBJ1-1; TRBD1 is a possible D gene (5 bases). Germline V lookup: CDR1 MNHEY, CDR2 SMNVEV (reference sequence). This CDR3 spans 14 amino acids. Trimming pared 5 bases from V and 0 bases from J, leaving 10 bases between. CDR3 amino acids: CASSNGAVNTEAFF. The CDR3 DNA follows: TGTGCCAGCAGTAATGGGGCGGTGAACACTGAAGCTTTCTTT.

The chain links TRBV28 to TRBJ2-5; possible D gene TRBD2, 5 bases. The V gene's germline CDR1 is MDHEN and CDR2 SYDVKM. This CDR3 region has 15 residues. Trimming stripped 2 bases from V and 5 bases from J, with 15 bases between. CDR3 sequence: CASSLGGLAGETQYF. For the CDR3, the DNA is TGTGCCAGCAGTTTAGGCGGTCTAGCCGGCGAGACCCAGTACTTC.

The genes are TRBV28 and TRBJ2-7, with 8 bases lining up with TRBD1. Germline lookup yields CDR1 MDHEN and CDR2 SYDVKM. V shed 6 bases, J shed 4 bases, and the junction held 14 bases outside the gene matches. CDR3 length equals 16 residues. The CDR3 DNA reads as TGTGCCAGCAGCCTTAGGGGGCGGCAGGGGGCGTACGAGCAGTACTTC. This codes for CASSLRGRQGAYEQYF.

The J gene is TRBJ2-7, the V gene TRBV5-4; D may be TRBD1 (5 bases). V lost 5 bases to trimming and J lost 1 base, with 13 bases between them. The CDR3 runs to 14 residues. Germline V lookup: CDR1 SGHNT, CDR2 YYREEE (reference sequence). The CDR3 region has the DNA TGTGCCAGCAGACGCGACAGATTTTCCTACGAGCAGTACTTC. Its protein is CASRRDRFSYEQYF.

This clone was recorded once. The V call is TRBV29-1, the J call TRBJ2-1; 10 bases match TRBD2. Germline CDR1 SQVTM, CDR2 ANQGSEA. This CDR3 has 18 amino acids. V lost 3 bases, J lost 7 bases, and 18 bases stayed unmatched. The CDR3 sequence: CSVEGTSGKDSFRNEQFF. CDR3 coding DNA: TGCAGCGTTGAGGGAACTAGCGGGAAGGATAGTTTTAGGAATGAGCAGTTCTTC.

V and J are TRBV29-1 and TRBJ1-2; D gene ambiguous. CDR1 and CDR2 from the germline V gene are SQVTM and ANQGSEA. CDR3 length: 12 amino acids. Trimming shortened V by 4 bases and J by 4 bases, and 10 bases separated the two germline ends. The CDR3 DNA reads TGCAGCGTTGGTTCCACCGGCTATGGCTACACCTTC. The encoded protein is CSVGSTGYGYTF.

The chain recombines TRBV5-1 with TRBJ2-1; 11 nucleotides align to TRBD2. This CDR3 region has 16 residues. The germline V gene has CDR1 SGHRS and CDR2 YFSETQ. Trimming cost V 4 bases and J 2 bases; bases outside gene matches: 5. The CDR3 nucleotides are TGCGCCAGCAGCCCAGAGGGACTAGCGGCCTACAATGAGCAGTTCTTC. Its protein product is CASSPEGLAAYNEQFF.

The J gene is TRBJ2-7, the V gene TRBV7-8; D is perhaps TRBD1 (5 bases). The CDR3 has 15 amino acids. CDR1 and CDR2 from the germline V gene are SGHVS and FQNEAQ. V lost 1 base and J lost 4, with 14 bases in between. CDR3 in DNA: TGTGCCAGCAGCTTAGGCGCAGGGCCTCAGTACGAGCAGTACTTC. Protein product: CASSLGAGPQYEQYF.